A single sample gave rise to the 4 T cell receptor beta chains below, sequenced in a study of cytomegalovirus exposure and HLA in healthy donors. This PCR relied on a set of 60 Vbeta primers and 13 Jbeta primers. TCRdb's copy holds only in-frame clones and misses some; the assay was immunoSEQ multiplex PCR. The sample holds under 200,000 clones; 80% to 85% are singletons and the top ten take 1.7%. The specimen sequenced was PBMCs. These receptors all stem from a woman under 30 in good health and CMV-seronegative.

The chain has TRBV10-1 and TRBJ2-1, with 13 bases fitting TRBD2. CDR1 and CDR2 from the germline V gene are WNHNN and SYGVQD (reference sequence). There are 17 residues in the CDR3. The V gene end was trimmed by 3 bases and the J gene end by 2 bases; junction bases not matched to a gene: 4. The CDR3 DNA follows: TGCGCCAGCAGTGACGGCGGACTAGCGGGAGCCTACAATGAGCAGTTCTTC. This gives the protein CASSDGGLAGAYNEQFF.

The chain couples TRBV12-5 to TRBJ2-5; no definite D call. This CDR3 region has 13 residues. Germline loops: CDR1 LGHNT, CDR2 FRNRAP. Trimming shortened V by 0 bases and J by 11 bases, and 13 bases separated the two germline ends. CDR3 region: CASGLVGAREQYF. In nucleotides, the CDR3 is TGTGCTAGTGGTTTGGTAGGAGCGAGAGAGCAGTACTTC.

As DNA, the CDR3 is TGCAGCGTTCCAACGACAGGGGGGACCCAGTACTTC. This encodes CSVPTTGGTQYF. The chain carries TRBV29-1 and TRBJ2-5; 9 bases are shared with TRBD1. Germline values: CDR1 SQVTM, CDR2 ANQGSEA. V shed 5 bases and J 7 bases; nucleotides not matched to a gene: 5. The CDR3 contains 12 residues.

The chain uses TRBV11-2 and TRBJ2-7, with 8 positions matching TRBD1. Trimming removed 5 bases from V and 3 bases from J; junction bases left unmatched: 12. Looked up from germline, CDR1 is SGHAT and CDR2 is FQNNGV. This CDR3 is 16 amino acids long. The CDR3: CASSQPGTGRFYEQYF. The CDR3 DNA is TGTGCCAGCAGCCAGCCCGGGACAGGACGATTCTACGAGCAGTACTTC.